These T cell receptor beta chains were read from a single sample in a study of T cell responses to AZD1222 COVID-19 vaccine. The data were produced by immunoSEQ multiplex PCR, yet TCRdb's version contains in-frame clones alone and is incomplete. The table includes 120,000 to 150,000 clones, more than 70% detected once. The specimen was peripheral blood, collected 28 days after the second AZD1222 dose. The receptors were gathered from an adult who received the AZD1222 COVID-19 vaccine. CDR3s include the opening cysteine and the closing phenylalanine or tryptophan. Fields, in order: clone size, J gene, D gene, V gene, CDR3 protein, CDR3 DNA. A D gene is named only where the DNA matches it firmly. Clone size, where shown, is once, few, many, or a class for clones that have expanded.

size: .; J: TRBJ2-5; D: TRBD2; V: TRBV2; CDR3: CASEGREISETQYF; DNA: TGTGCCAGCGAGGGGCGGGAGATATCGGAGACCCAGTACTTC
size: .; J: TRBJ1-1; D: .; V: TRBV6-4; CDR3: CASSDSGSGEAFF; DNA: TGTGCCAGCAGTGACTCGGGGTCAGGTGAAGCTTTCTTT
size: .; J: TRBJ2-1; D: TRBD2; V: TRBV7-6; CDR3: CASSLATSGLYNEQFF; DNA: TGTGCCAGCAGCTTAGCGACTAGCGGTCTCTACAATGAGCAGTTCTTC
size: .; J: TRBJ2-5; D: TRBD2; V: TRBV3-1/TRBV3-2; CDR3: CASSQSLAGGGETQYF; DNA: TGTGCCAGCAGCCAAAGCCTAGCGGGAGGAGGAGAGACCCAGTACTTC
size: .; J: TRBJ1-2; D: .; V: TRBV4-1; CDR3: CASSQEFGRNYGYTF; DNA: TGCGCCAGCAGCCAAGAGTTTGGCAGAAATTATGGCTACACCTTC
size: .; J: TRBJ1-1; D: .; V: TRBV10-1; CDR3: CASSVIEGKGTEAFF; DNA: TGCGCCAGCAGCGTTATTGAGGGGAAGGGGACTGAAGCTTTCTTT
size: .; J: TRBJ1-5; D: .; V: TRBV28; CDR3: CASSPWGRGDQPQHF; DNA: TGTGCCAGCAGTCCCTGGGGGAGGGGAGATCAGCCCCAGCATTTT
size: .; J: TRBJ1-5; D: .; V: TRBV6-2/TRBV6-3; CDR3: CASSYSSQGPLNQPQHF; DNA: TGTGCCAGCAGTTACTCGAGTCAGGGTCCACTCAATCAGCCCCAGCATTTT
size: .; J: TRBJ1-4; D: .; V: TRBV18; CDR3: CASSPLSVEVTNEKLFF; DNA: TGTGCCAGCTCACCCCTATCCGTGGAGGTAACTAATGAAAAACTGTTTTTT
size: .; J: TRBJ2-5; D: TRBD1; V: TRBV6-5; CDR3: CASSQGAWETQYF; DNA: TGTGCCAGCAGCCAGGGGGCTTGGGAGACCCAGTACTTC
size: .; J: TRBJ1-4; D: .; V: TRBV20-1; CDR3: CSASRSGLTRGEKLFF; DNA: TGCAGTGCTAGTCGGTCAGGACTAACCCGGGGCGAAAAACTGTTTTTT
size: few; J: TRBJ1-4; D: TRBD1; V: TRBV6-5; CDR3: CASSPTGSTNEKLFF; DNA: TGTGCCAGCAGTCCGACAGGGTCAACTAATGAAAAACTGTTTTTT
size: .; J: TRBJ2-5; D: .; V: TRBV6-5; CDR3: CASSNGQKLQETQYF; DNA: TGTGCCAGCAGTAATGGACAGAAACTCCAAGAGACCCAGTACTTC
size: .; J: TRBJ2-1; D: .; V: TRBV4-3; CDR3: CASSQDRSLFGLYNEQFF; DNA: TGCGCCAGCAGCCAAGATAGGTCGCTCTTTGGGCTCTACAATGAGCAGTTCTTC
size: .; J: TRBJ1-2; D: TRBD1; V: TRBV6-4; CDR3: CASSDSPGQGHYGYTF; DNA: TGTGCCAGCAGTGATTCACCGGGACAGGGTCACTATGGCTACACCTTC
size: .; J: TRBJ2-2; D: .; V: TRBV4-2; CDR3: CASSQVTGQSNTGELFF; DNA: TGTGCCAGCAGCCAAGTGACAGGACAGTCGAACACCGGGGAGCTGTTTTTT
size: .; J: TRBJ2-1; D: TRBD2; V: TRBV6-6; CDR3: CASIARVSGSGDEQFF; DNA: TGTGCCAGCATCGCCCGCGTTAGCGGGAGTGGGGATGAGCAGTTCTTC
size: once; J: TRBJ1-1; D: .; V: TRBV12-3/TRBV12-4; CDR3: CASSSRRQEAFF; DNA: TGTGCCAGCAGTTCCCGCCGCCAGGAAGCTTTCTTT
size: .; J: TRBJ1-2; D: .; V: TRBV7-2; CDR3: CASSLAHRDNYGYTF; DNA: TGTGCCAGCAGCTTAGCCCATCGGGACAACTATGGCTACACCTTC
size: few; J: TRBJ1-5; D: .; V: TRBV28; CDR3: CASSLSNNQPQHF; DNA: TGTGCCAGCAGTTTATCGAACAATCAGCCCCAGCATTTT
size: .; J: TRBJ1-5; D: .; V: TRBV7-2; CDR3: CASSLVQNQPQHF; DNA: TGTGCCAGCAGCTTAGTACAAAATCAGCCCCAGCATTTT
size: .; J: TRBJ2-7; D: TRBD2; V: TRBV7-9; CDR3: CASRPGTSGNEQYF; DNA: TGTGCCAGCAGACCGGGGACTAGCGGGAACGAGCAGTACTTC
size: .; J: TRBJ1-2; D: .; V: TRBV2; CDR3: CASSELGGNYGYTF; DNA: TGTGCCAGCAGTGAATTGGGGGGGAACTATGGCTACACCTTC
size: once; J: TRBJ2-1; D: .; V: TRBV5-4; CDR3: CASSLGGFDEQFF; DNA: TGTGCCAGCAGCTTGGGGGGGTTCGATGAGCAGTTCTTC
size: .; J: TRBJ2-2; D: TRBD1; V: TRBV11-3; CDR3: CASSAGGGSGELFF; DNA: TGTGCCAGCAGCGCAGGGGGCGGTTCCGGGGAGCTGTTTTTT
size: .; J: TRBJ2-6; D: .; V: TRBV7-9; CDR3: CASSLSSGANVLTF; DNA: TGTGCCAGCAGCTTATCTTCTGGGGCCAACGTCCTGACTTTC
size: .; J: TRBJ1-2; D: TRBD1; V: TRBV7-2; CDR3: CASSSTGAYGYTF; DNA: TGTGCCAGCAGCTCAACAGGGGCCTATGGCTACACCTTC
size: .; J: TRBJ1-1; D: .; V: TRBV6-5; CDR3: CASSYSKQGTEAFF; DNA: TGTGCCAGCAGTTACTCGAAACAGGGCACAGAAGCTTTCTTT
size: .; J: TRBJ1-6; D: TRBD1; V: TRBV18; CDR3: CASSPTGWESPLHF; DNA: TGTGCCAGCTCACCGACAGGGTGGGAATCACCCCTCCACTTT
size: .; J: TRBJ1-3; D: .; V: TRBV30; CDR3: CAWSPGISGNTIYF; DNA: TGTGCCTGGAGTCCGGGTATCTCTGGAAACACCATATATTTT
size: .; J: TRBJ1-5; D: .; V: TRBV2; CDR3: CASRAGLSNQPQHF; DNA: TGTGCCAGCAGAGCAGGGCTGAGCAATCAGCCCCAGCATTTT
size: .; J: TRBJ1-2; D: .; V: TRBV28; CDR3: CASSPDNANYGYTF; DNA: TGTGCCAGCAGCCCCGACAATGCCAACTATGGCTACACCTTC
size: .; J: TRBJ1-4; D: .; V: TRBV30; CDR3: CAWSVPQGYEKLFF; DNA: TGTGCCTGGAGTGTACCACAGGGATATGAAAAACTGTTTTTT
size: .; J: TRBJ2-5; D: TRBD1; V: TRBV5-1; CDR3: CASSLVTGKETQYF; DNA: TGCGCCAGCAGCTTGGTGACAGGGAAGGAGACCCAGTACTTC
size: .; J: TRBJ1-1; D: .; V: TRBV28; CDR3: CASIPAGANTEAFF; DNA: TGTGCCAGCATTCCCGCAGGGGCGAACACTGAAGCTTTCTTT
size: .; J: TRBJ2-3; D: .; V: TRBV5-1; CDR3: CASSLGLSSAADTQYF; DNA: TGCGCCAGCAGCTTAGGACTATCCTCGGCGGCAGATACGCAGTATTTT
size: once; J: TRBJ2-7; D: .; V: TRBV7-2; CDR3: CASSLAPGPITTEQYF; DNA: TGTGCCAGCAGCTTAGCCCCGGGACCCATAACTACCGAGCAGTACTTC
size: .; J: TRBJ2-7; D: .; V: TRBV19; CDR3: CASRRRNGAPEQYF; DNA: TGTGCCAGTAGAAGGAGGAACGGGGCGCCCGAGCAGTACTTC
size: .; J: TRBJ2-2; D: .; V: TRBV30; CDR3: CAWSYTGELFF; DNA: TGTGCCTGGAGTTACACCGGGGAGCTGTTTTTT
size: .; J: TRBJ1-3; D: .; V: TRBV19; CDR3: CASSIIERSGNTIYF; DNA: TGTGCCAGTAGTATTATAGAACGCTCTGGAAACACCATATATTTT
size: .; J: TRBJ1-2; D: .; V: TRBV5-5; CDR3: CASSSPGRNYGYTF; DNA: TGTGCCAGCAGCTCGCCGGGACGGAACTATGGCTACACCTTC
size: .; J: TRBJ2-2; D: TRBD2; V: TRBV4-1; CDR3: CASSPRLAGGDTGELFF; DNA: TGCGCCAGCAGCCCAAGACTAGCGGGAGGTGACACCGGGGAGCTGTTTTTT
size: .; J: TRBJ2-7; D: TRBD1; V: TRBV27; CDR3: CASSRTGVAYEQYF; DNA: TGTGCCAGCAGTCGGACAGGGGTGGCCTACGAGCAGTACTTC
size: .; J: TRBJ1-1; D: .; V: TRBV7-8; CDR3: CASSLSPGWTEAFF; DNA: TGTGCCAGCAGCTTATCCCCCGGATGGACTGAAGCTTTCTTT
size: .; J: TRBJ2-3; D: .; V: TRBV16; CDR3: CASSPYWDTQYF; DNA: TGTGCCAGCAGCCCCTATTGGGATACGCAGTATTTT
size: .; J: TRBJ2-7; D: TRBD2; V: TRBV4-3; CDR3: CASSLTSGSSYEQYF; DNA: TGCGCCAGCAGCCTTACTAGCGGGAGCTCCTACGAGCAGTACTTC
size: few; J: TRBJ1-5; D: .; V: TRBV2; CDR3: CASSKIDSNQPQHF; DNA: TGTGCCAGCAGTAAAATCGATAGCAATCAGCCCCAGCATTTT
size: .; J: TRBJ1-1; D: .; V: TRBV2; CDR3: CASSVEREQMNTEAFF; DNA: TGTGCCAGCAGTGTTGAAAGGGAACAGATGAACACTGAAGCTTTCTTT
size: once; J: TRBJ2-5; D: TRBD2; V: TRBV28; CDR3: CASSPGGPQETQYF; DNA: TGTGCCAGCAGCCCGGGGGGACCACAAGAGACCCAGTACTTC
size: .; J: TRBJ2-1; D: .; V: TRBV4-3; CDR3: CASSQDRRLAPQYNEQFF; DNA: TGCGCCAGCAGCCAAGACAGACGGCTAGCCCCACAATACAATGAGCAGTTCTTC
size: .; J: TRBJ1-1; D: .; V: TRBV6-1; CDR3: CASSESTGTFTEAFF; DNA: TGTGCCAGCAGTGAATCTACGGGGACGTTCACTGAAGCTTTCTTT
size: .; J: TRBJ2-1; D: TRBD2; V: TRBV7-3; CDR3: CASRPTSGNFNEQFF; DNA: TGTGCCAGCAGACCAACTAGCGGGAATTTCAATGAGCAGTTCTTC
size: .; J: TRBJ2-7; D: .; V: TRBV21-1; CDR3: CASSMQPGLAVAGEQYF; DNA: TGTGCCAGCAGCATGCAACCGGGACTAGCGGTGGCGGGAGAGCAGTACTTC